What follows are 22 T cell receptor beta chains derived from one specimen sequenced in a study of identical twins. TCRdb independently ran MiXCR on the 5' RACE reads; one entry per CDR3 protein. The table shows a few hundred thousand distinct CDR3 sequences, with just under 9.5% occurring only once. The same data also contributed to another study, on yellow fever vaccine responses in identical twins.

Sample: CD8+ T cells sorted from blood. These receptor sequences come from a woman younger than 30 in good health.

In its sample, this clonotype was seen many times. This sequence joins TRBV12-3 or TRBV12-4 and TRBJ2-7, with D perhaps matching TRBD2 (5 bases). The germline V and J ends were trimmed by 5 bases and 6 bases, with 23 bases remaining between them. The CDR3 runs 16 residues. CDR3 loop: CASSSGSGVVVPEQYF. DNA of the CDR3: TGTGCCAGCAGTAGCGGATCGGGCGTTGTGGTCCCCGAGCAGTACTTC.

There are a few counts of this clonotype. The chain is built from TRBV4-1 and TRBJ2-1, with a weak D call TRBD1 (6 bases). The CDR3 extends over 19 amino acids. V dropped 0 bases and J dropped 0 bases, with 18 bases sitting between them. From germline, CDR1 is MGHRA and CDR2 YSYEKL. CDR3 amino acids: CASSQDTAGALSSYNEQFF. CDR3 bases: TGCGCCAGCAGCCAAGATACGGCAGGGGCTTTGAGCTCCTACAATGAGCAGTTCTTC.

This chain uses TRBV6-5 with TRBJ2-1, with 8 bases aligning to TRBD2. The CDR3 is made up of 15 amino acids. V was pared by 2 bases and J by 8 bases, with 8 bases of the junction left unmatched. CDR1 MNHEY and CDR2 SVGAGI come from the germline V gene. The CDR3 protein is CASSYVAGSGDEQFF. The DNA of the CDR3 is TGTGCCAGCAGTTACGTAGCGGGGTCCGGGGATGAGCAGTTCTTC.

This clonotype was detected many times. The V call is TRBV7-2, the J call TRBJ1-3; possible D gene TRBD1, 5 bases. V was shortened by 5 bases and J by 1 base, with 18 bases between the two germline ends. The CDR3 has 17 amino acids. Per the germline V gene, CDR1 is SGHTA and CDR2 is FQGNSA. The DNA of the CDR3 is TGTGCCAGCAGCCCTATTGTGGGGGACGTATCTGGAAACACCATATATTTT. Protein: CASSPIVGDVSGNTIYF.

This clonotype occurred many times. The rearrangement links TRBV28 to TRBJ1-5; D gene uncertain. Germline V gene lookup returns CDR1 MDHEN and CDR2 SYDVKM. This CDR3 has 15 amino acids. V was trimmed by 3 bases and J by 1 base, leaving 10 bases between them. CDR3 nucleotides: TGTGCCAGCAGTTTTTATCGGGGAAGCAATCAGCCCCAGCATTTT. As protein: CASSFYRGSNQPQHF.

The CDR3 is CASSVTGVAGELFF. The CDR3 region has the DNA TGTGCCAGCAGCGTCACTGGGGTTGCCGGGGAGCTGTTTTTT. J is TRBJ2-2 and V is TRBV9; no definite D call. Trimming removed 2 bases at V and 6 bases at J, with 11 bases between. The CDR3 length is 14 residues. Per germline, CDR1 SGDLS and CDR2 YYNGEE.

This clonotype has ten or more counts. This chain connects TRBV6-5 to TRBJ2-1, with a weak D call TRBD1 (5 bases). This CDR3 has 11 amino acids. Germline V gene lookup returns CDR1 MNHEY and CDR2 SVGAGI. The V and J ends lost 6 bases and 9 bases respectively, with 9 bases between them. The CDR3 nucleotides read TGTGCCAGCAGCAATGGGGCTGAGCAGTTCTTC. Translated: CASSNGAEQFF.

The chain has TRBV20-1 and TRBJ2-7; tentatively, D is TRBD1 or TRBD2 (5 bases each). Trimming took off 4 bases at V and 3 bases at J, with 13 bases between the two ends. Germline loops: CDR1 DFQATT, CDR2 SNEGSKA (reference sequence). CDR3 length: 13 residues. The chain's CDR3 is CSAKGAADYEQYF. For the CDR3, the DNA is TGCAGTGCTAAAGGGGCAGCGGACTACGAGCAGTACTTC.

This chain links TRBV10-3 with TRBJ1-5; TRBD1 aligns across 7 bases. V lost 7 bases and J lost 3; bases outside the gene matches: 6. The CDR3 is 14 amino acids. Germline CDR1 and CDR2: ENHRY and SYGVKD. The CDR3 here is CAINRQGINQPQHF. DNA for the CDR3: TGTGCCATCAATCGACAGGGAATCAATCAGCCCCAGCATTTT.

Ten or more counts support this clonotype. The J gene is TRBJ2-1, the V gene TRBV7-9, with D possibly matching TRBD2 (5 bases). Trimming removed 3 bases at V and 0 bases at J, with 9 bases between. Germline CDR1 SEHNR, CDR2 FQNEAQ (reference sequence). The CDR3 has 15 amino acids. This CDR3 reads CASSLPGSSYNEQFF. The CDR3 coding sequence is TGTGCCAGCAGCTTGCCGGGGAGCTCCTACAATGAGCAGTTCTTC.

The gene calls are TRBV4-1 and TRBJ2-3; TRBD2 matches 9 bases. CDR1 and CDR2 from the germline V gene are MGHRA and YSYEKL. J lost 2 bases, V lost 1 base, and 16 bases had no gene match. The length of the CDR3 is 20 residues. This CDR3 is CASSQGWQREVQQDTDTQYF. DNA of the CDR3: TGCGCCAGCAGCCAAGGGTGGCAGCGGGAGGTGCAACAAGACACAGATACGCAGTATTTT.

The chain has TRBV6-4 and TRBJ2-2, with a weak D call TRBD2 (6 bases). Trimming took 6 bases from V and 3 from J, leaving 8 bases between them. The CDR3 has 13 residues. From germline, CDR1 is MRHNA and CDR2 SNTAGT. Here the CDR3 reads CASSGTDTGELFF. DNA for the CDR3: TGTGCCAGCAGCGGGACTGACACCGGGGAGCTGTTTTTT.

Only a few counts were recorded for this clonotype. The V gene is TRBV7-9, the J gene TRBJ1-4; 10 bases line up with TRBD1. Germline trimming cut 4 bases from V and 6 bases from J; bases unmatched to any gene: 2. CDR3 length: 14 residues. Germline-derived CDR1 and CDR2 are SEHNR and FQNEAQ (reference sequence). The CDR3 region is CASSSGTGDEKLFF. DNA for the CDR3: TGTGCCAGCAGCTCAGGGACAGGGGATGAAAAACTGTTTTTT. Supplemented by reference TRBV7-9 and TRBJ1-4, the full variable domain reads DTGVSQNPRHKITKRGQNVTFRCDPISEHNRLYWYRQTLGQGPEFLTYFQNEAQLEKSRLLSDRFSAERPKGSFSTLEIQRTEQGDSAMYLCASSSGTGDEKLFFGSGTQLSVL.

The chain links TRBV29-1 to TRBJ2-1, with 10 bases matching TRBD2. CDR3 size: 14 residues. V trimming: 5 bases; J trimming: 3 bases; junction bases outside the gene matches: 4. Germline CDR1 reads SQVTM; CDR2 reads ANQGSEA. This CDR3 reads CSVPLAGDYNEQFF. CDR3 in DNA: TGCAGCGTTCCCCTAGCGGGGGACTACAATGAGCAGTTCTTC.

Many counts were recorded for this clonotype. The junction departs from the called germline gene at one end, perhaps through a read error. The chain's CDR3 is CAITESSSALSNEQFF. The CDR3 DNA reads as TGTGCCATCACTGAGTCCTCTAGCGCATTAAGCAATGAGCAGTTCTTC. The rearrangement links TRBV10-3 to TRBJ2-1; D is perhaps TRBD2 (6 bases). In germline, CDR1 is ENHRY, CDR2 SYGVKD. The length of the CDR3 is 16 residues.

This clonotype has only a few counts. CDR3 nucleotide sequence: TGTGCCAGCAGCCCTTCGGAGGGGCCGTACCAAGAGACCCAGTACTTC. It yields the protein CASSPSEGPYQETQYF. V and J are TRBV3-1 and TRBJ2-5, with D possibly matching TRBD2 (6 bases). V lost 4 bases, J lost 0 bases, and 15 bases lay in between. Germline lookup yields CDR1 LGHDT and CDR2 YNNKEL (reference sequence). This CDR3 spans 16 amino acids.

V usage is TRBV13 and J usage is TRBJ2-7; 9 nucleotides line up with TRBD1. V lost 5 bases to trimming and J lost 2 bases; unmatched junction nucleotides: 10. The V gene's germline CDR1 is PRHDT and CDR2 FYEKMQ (reference sequence). This CDR3 is 16 amino acids long. For the CDR3, the DNA is TGTGCCAGCAGCCCCAAAGGACAGGGGCGCCCCTACGAGCAGTACTTC. Translated, it gives CASSPKGQGRPYEQYF.

The V gene is TRBV20-1, the J gene TRBJ2-3; 9 positions match TRBD2. Germline CDR1 reads DFQATT; CDR2 reads SNEGSKA (reference sequence). CDR3 length: 14 amino acids. Here the CDR3 DNA reads TGCAGCCACTCCCACAGCGGGAGGCCAGATACGCAGTATTTT. Its translation: CSHSHSGRPDTQYF.

This sequence joins TRBV11-1 and TRBJ2-3, with 10 nucleotides matching TRBD2. V gave up 5 bases and J gave up 0 bases; unmatched junction bases: 20. The CDR3 has 21 residues. CDR1 and CDR2 (germline): SGHAT, FQDESV (reference sequence). CDR3 loop: CASSPYNPVAGGQPSTDTQYF. CDR3 nucleotides: TGTGCCAGCAGCCCATACAACCCAGTAGCGGGGGGCCAACCCAGCACAGATACGCAGTATTTT.

In its sample, this clonotype was seen a few times. V and J are TRBV29-1 and TRBJ2-1; D remains ambiguous. The CDR3 has 12 amino acids. Trimming pared 6 bases from V and 5 bases from J, leaving 11 bases between. Germline assignment: CDR1 SQVTM and CDR2 ANQGSEA. CDR3 nucleotides: TGCAGCGTCCCCACACGTAACAATGAGCAGTTCTTC. This gives the protein CSVPTRNNEQFF.

Many counts were recorded for this clonotype. The rearrangement joins TRBV7-2 to TRBJ2-7; D call uncertain. From germline, CDR1 is SGHTA and CDR2 FQGNSA. The V end lost 7 bases, the J end lost 3 bases, and 13 bases lay between the germline ends. This CDR3 region has 13 residues. CDR3 nucleotide sequence: TGTGCCAGCACCGTTGCCCCGCACTACGAGCAGTACTTC. It is translated as CASTVAPHYEQYF.

Many counts were recorded for this clonotype. The CDR3 bases are TGCGCCAGCAGCTTGTTTATAAATGCGTACAATGAGCAGTTCTTC. This codes for CASSLFINAYNEQFF. V and J are TRBV5-1 and TRBJ2-1; D is ambiguous. This CDR3 comprises 15 residues. V gave up 1 base and J gave up 4 bases, with 12 bases separating them. Germline V gene data show CDR1 as SGHRS and CDR2 as YFSETQ.